This T cell receptor (beta chain) was recovered during a study of control samples from healthy donors and cancer patients. Germline CDR1 MGHRA, CDR2 YSYEKL. This CDR3 comprises 14 residues. V was shortened by 6 bases and J by 2 bases, with 14 bases between the two germline ends. Some clones are missing from TCRdb's copy, which holds only in-frame ones; the method was immunoSEQ multiplex PCR. The sample records about 190,000 clones, over 80% being singletons. The origin of this receptor is a man aged 25-45 years in good health. The sequencing sample was made of blood. The chain couples TRBV4-1 to TRBJ2-7; the D gene is possibly TRBD1 (5 bases). The CDR3 spells CASRLTGQAYEQYF. CDR3 coding DNA: TGCGCCAGCAGGTTAACAGGTCAAGCCTACGAGCAGTACTTC.